This TCR beta chain was obtained from a study of blood T cell repertoires in COVID-19. Study overall: The origin of the acute and convalescent COVID-19 samples was the United States, Italy and Spain. Sample material is recorded as cDNA or gDNA derived from T cells, B-cell-depleted T cells, or PBMCs.

This clone was seen just once. CDR3 length: 18 residues. CDR1 is PRHDT, CDR2 FYEKMQ, per germline (reference sequence). J lost 0 bases, V lost 4 bases, and 14 bases had no gene match. As originally analysed: The assay estimated nucleated cells by amplifying reference gene primers. Clones were sequenced by immunoSEQ multiplex PCR, and TCRdb holds only the in-frame ones, with some missing. That table is the source of V, J and clone size, and D and trimming were worked out from the DNA. This sample has under 150,000 clones, with just under 85% found just once. Sample: peripheral blood. This chain links TRBV13 with TRBJ1-2; 7 positions agree with TRBD1. The clonotype originates from a man aged 70-80 years with active or convalescent COVID-19. CDR3 sequence: CASSSTRRDRHPNYGYTF. CDR3 nucleotide sequence: TGTGCCAGCAGCTCCACGAGGCGGGACAGACATCCTAACTATGGCTACACCTTC.